This passage covers 15 T cell receptor beta chains from one sample sequenced in a study of blood T cell repertoires in COVID-19. The table came from immunoSEQ multiplex PCR; TCRdb's copy has only in-frame clones and leaves some out. This sample has some 200,000 clones; roughly 84% occur once, and the top ten carry roughly 4.6%. Sequencing was done on a sample of peripheral blood. The receptor set was obtained from a woman aged 55-75 years who had recovered from COVID-19.

The V gene is TRBV12-3 or TRBV12-4, the J gene TRBJ2-7; 7 positions agree with TRBD2. V was pared by 1 base and J by 5 bases, with 2 bases of the junction left unmatched. This CDR3 is built from 13 residues. The DNA for the CDR3 is TGTGCCAGCAGTTTAGTACGGGGGGACGAGCAGTACTTC. It codes for CASSLVRGDEQYF.

The rearrangement links TRBV5-1 to TRBJ2-5; D gene uncertain. With 0 bases removed from V and 5 bases from J, the gap between germline ends came to 5 bases. Germline CDR1 reads SGHRS; CDR2 reads YFSETQ. This CDR3 comprises 12 residues. CDR3 sequence (DNA): TGCGCCAGCAGCTTGGTTATGGAGACCCAGTACTTC. Residues: CASSLVMETQYF.

The V gene is TRBV11-3, the J gene TRBJ2-1; no clear D. Trimming took off 0 bases at V and 6 bases at J, with 3 bases between the two ends. The CDR3 is 12 amino acids. The germline gives CDR1 SGHNT, CDR2 YENEEA. The CDR3, as DNA: TGTGCCAGCAGCTTAGATATCAATGAGCAGTTCTTC. It encodes CASSLDINEQFF.

The chain's CDR3 is CASSPRSLASEQYF. Here the CDR3 DNA reads TGTGCCAGCAGCCCGCGAAGTCTCGCCTCCGAGCAGTACTTC. This sequence joins TRBV5-6 and TRBJ2-7; D not resolved. Trimming removed 4 bases at V and 6 bases at J, with 17 bases between. Per the germline V gene, CDR1 is SGHDT and CDR2 is YYEEEE. This CDR3 is 14 amino acids long.

This rearrangement joins TRBV30 to TRBJ2-7; no clear D. V shed 0 bases and J shed 3 bases, with 6 bases lying between them. Looked up from germline, CDR1 is GTSNPN and CDR2 is SVGIG (reference sequence). The CDR3 runs 12 residues. The CDR3 loop is CAWSVPGYEQYF. CDR3 coding DNA: TGTGCCTGGAGTGTACCAGGCTACGAGCAGTACTTC.

The V gene is TRBV14, the J gene TRBJ2-3, with D possibly TRBD2 on 5 matching bases. This CDR3 is 16 amino acids long. The germline V gene encodes CDR1 SGHDN and CDR2 FVKESK. V lost 5 bases, J lost 3 bases, and 18 bases lay in between. The CDR3 region has the DNA TGTGCCAGCAGCTTCGGGTGGCTAGCCGGAACAGATACGCAGTATTTT. Amino acid sequence: CASSFGWLAGTDTQYF.

The rearrangement uses TRBV2 and TRBJ1-2, with TRBD1 identical over 7 bases. CDR1 and CDR2 from the germline V gene are SNHLY and FYNNEI. Trimming removed 4 bases from V and 0 bases from J; junction bases left unmatched: 2. This CDR3 has 14 amino acids. The CDR3 here is CASSGQGANYGYTF. CDR3 nucleotides: TGTGCCAGCAGTGGACAGGGTGCTAACTATGGCTACACCTTC. Looking up the rest from reference TRBV2 and TRBJ1-2 gives the full variable domain: EPEVTQTPSHQVTQMGQEVILRCVPISNHLYFYWYRQILGQKVEFLVSFYNNEISEKSEIFDDQFSVERPDGSNFTLKIRSTKLEDSAMYFCASSGQGANYGYTFGSGTRLTVV.

The chain joins TRBV9 to TRBJ1-1, with TRBD1 identical over 9 bases. Germline V gene data show CDR1 as SGDLS and CDR2 as YYNGEE. V gave up 4 bases and J gave up 6 bases; unmatched junction bases: 10. The CDR3 runs 15 residues. CDR3 sequence reads: CASSTHPGQGAEAFF. The CDR3 bases are TGTGCCAGCAGCACCCATCCGGGACAGGGTGCTGAAGCTTTCTTT.

The chain joins TRBV7-9 to TRBJ1-1; 7 nucleotides line up with TRBD1. The CDR3 extends over 14 amino acids. J lost 3 bases, V lost 5 bases, and 6 bases had no gene match. CDR1 is SEHNR, CDR2 FQNEAQ, per germline (reference sequence). The CDR3 sequence: CASSRGQSDTEAFF. The CDR3, as DNA: TGTGCCAGCAGCCGGGGACAGTCGGACACTGAAGCTTTCTTT.

This chain uses TRBV3-1 (or the pseudogene TRBV3-2) with TRBJ1-4; no definite D call. This CDR3 region has 15 residues. Germline CDR1 reads LGHDT; CDR2 reads YNNKEL (reference sequence). The ends were cut back, 0 bases at V and 3 bases at J, with 8 bases in the middle. DNA for the CDR3: TGTGCCAGCAGCCAAGACCCGGTTCCTAATGAAAAACTGTTTTTT. This gives the protein CASSQDPVPNEKLFF.

The chain carries TRBV27 and TRBJ2-1; 9 bases are a match to TRBD2. The CDR3 loop spans 18 amino acids. J lost 4 bases, V lost 1 base, and 11 bases had no gene match. CDR1 is MNHEY and CDR2 is SMNVEV in the germline V gene (reference sequence). DNA of the CDR3: TGTGCCAGCAGTTTATGGGCGGGGGGGGCTTCCGATTACAATGAGCAGTTCTTC. Protein: CASSLWAGGASDYNEQFF.

This clone showed up just once. V and J are TRBV6-5 and TRBJ2-5, with 7 bases that match TRBD2. In germline, CDR1 is MNHEY, CDR2 SVGAGI. This CDR3 comprises 15 residues. V shed 4 bases and J 2 bases; nucleotides not matched to a gene: 7. The CDR3 nucleotides read TGTGCCAGCAGTTCCCCTAGCGGCCTACAAGAGACCCAGTACTTC. As protein: CASSSPSGLQETQYF.

This chain uses TRBV7-3 with TRBJ2-7; D not certain. In germline, CDR1 is SGHTA, CDR2 FQGTGA. The CDR3 sequence is 14 residues long. The V and J ends lost 0 bases and 6 bases respectively, with 12 bases between them. In DNA form, the CDR3 reads TGTGCCAGCAGCTTAACGGGCCTCATGGGCGAGCAGTACTTC. This sequence encodes CASSLTGLMGEQYF.

The J gene is TRBJ2-1, the V gene TRBV19; the D is unclear. CDR1 is LNHDA and CDR2 is SQIVND in the germline V gene (reference sequence). V lost 7 bases and J lost 0, with 10 bases in between. The CDR3 covers 14 residues. Here the CDR3 reads CASNPGPSYNEQFF. CDR3 coding DNA: TGTGCCAGTAACCCTGGGCCCTCCTACAATGAGCAGTTCTTC.

The CDR3 loop reads CASRSIDRAWDTQYF. DNA of the CDR3: TGTGCCAGCAGGTCCATCGACAGGGCGTGGGATACGCAGTATTTT. V is TRBV6-6 and J is TRBJ2-3; 7 bases line up with TRBD1. The V and J ends lost 6 bases and 6 bases, in that order; junction bases with no gene match: 12. Germline V lookup: CDR1 MNHNY, CDR2 SVGAGI (reference sequence). CDR3 length equals 15 residues.